This T cell receptor beta chain stems from a study of T cell responses to AZD1222 COVID-19 vaccine (dated by TCRdb to the early 2020s). In terms of the full investigation: TCR sequencing was performed for approximately 240 trial participants, of whom about 200 were given two doses of AZD1222 and around 25 were given two doses of MenACWY control vaccine. Trial participants were enrolled into age subgroups of 18-55, 56-69 and 70-plus years, which contained approximately 150, 30 and 60 TCR-sequenced participants, respectively.

The count of this clone is one. Its cognate antigen has yet to be identified. Nothing much larger sits one base from this clone, and base qualities are not available. The germline V gene yields MNHEY for CDR1 and SVGAGI for CDR2. The CDR3 covers 15 residues, taking in both the cysteine and the phenylalanine. The read is trimmed to its CDR3 DNA, 45 bases read in frame from base 1. The germline V end is reduced by 6 bases and the J end by 0 bases; junction bases left unmatched: 8. General conclusions and limits of the study: The 56-69-year group was small, and its depth increase did not reach significance, likely because of low power. Epitopes outside the regions mutated in the B.1.351 and B.1.1.7 variants were reportedly recognized by nearly half of the unique spike-specific TCRs. Conclusions about previously exposed vaccinees are limited, since just six AZD1222 recipients were seropositive for SARS-CoV-2 at baseline. After two AZD1222 doses, spike-specific TCR breadth and depth were significantly higher than at day 0 and than in MenACWY recipients. CD4 TCRs associated with the vaccine covered the entire spike protein, and the dominant responses were in regions 160-218 and 743-854. Participants were mostly white British and included more females than males, and it was suggested by the authors that clonal diversity may have been underestimated. No day 14 peak-response samples were available, so repertoires were characterized only after the peak T cell response.

The time point label for this specimen denotes: about 28 days (+/-7) after the second vaccine dose. AZD1222 recipients with second doses at about 4 weeks or about 12 weeks were pooled, because spike-specific TCR depth and breadth did not differ between schedules. The vaccinee samples were drawn from two UK trials, COV001 and COV002, one of which was a single-blind randomized controlled phase 2/3 trial testing AZD1222 (ChAdOx1 nCoV-19) in healthy adults. For TCRbeta chain sequencing, PBMC samples were collected from trial participants at day 0 and at day 28 after the second dose. The CDR3 regions of human TCRbeta chains were subjected to immunosequencing. The authors' pipeline ran thus. TCRs in the repertoires were matched against a reference library of SARS-CoV-2-specific TCRs that had been generated with the MIRA antigen-specificity platform. Breadth was defined as the fraction of unique TCRs that were SARS-CoV-2-associated. Depth was defined as the fraction of total T cells that were SARS-CoV-2-associated. Each spike-specific TCR was assigned to its reactive spike region and to a CD4 or CD8 class using the MIRA data. Log10-transformed breadth and depth values were compared by one-way ANOVA with Sidak's multiple comparisons tests. TCRdb retrieved this table from immuneACCESS and kept in-frame rearrangements only. Not all clones are present; in checked studies, unresolved V genes account for under half, and no reason is known for the remainder. Clone size and V and J calls were adopted from that table, with D and trimming inferred from the DNA. Within this sample are roughly 140,000 clones, with more than 70% of them counted one time only. 3% to 4% of the sample lies in the top ten.

The sequence derives from an adult who received the AZD1222 COVID-19 vaccine. The V gene is TRBV6-5 and the J gene is TRBJ2-7; a stretch of 7 junction bases matches TRBD2. The sequenced sample was peripheral blood, obtained 28 days after the second AZD1222 dose. The CDR3 here reads CASRPPSSGSYEQYF. The DNA sequence is as follows: TGTGCCAGCAGACCCCCCTCTAGCGGCTCCTACGAGCAGTACTTC.